Listed here are 28 T cell receptor beta chains from one sample, sequenced in a study of T cells in narcolepsy. Profiled with immunoSEQ multiplex PCR; TCRdb holds only in-frame clones, not every one. The profile covers some 30,000 clones, with around 79% appearing a single time and roughly 3.5% taken by the ten largest. The specimen was memory (CD45RA-) CD4+ T cells from blood. These receptor sequences come from a human donor in good health.

This clone appeared a few times. This chain links TRBV11-3 with TRBJ1-1; D remains unclear. The germline V gene encodes CDR1 SGHNT and CDR2 YENEEA. The CDR3 contains 13 residues. Trimming took off 1 base at V and 4 bases at J, with 7 bases between the two ends. CDR3 sequence (DNA): TGTGCCAGCAGCTTAGCCCGGGGCACTGAAGCTTTCTTT. This translates into CASSLARGTEAFF.

In its sample, this clone was seen a few times. This rearrangement joins TRBV10-3 to TRBJ1-1; 10 nucleotides match TRBD1. The CDR3 is 15 residues long. The V segment lost 6 bases and the J segment 5 bases; nucleotides outside the gene matches: 9. Germline CDR1 reads ENHRY; CDR2 reads SYGVKD. The CDR3 region is CAISEQKGQGTEAFF. In DNA form, the CDR3 reads TGTGCCATCAGCGAGCAAAAGGGACAGGGGACTGAAGCTTTCTTT.

The chain couples TRBV5-1 to TRBJ1-1; D gene uncertain. Trimming left V 0 bases short and J 5 bases short, with 8 bases between. Germline V gives CDR1 SGHRS, CDR2 YFSETQ. This CDR3 contains 13 residues. The CDR3 reads CASSLVRGTEAFF. DNA for the CDR3: TGCGCCAGCAGCTTGGTTCGGGGAACTGAAGCTTTCTTT.

The genes are TRBV5-1 and TRBJ2-3; D is unclear. The CDR3 length is 14 residues. Germline CDR1 and CDR2: SGHRS and YFSETQ. V dropped 0 bases and J dropped 4 bases, with 9 bases sitting between them. The chain's CDR3 is CASSLGGFPDTQYF. In nucleotides, the CDR3 is TGCGCCAGCAGCTTGGGGGGTTTCCCAGATACGCAGTATTTT.

The chain links TRBV5-1 to TRBJ2-5; D call uncertain. This CDR3 spans 14 amino acids. Germline assignment: CDR1 SGHRS and CDR2 YFSETQ. Trimming cost V 0 bases and J 4 bases, with 10 bases left between them. CDR3 protein: CASSLVGYGETQYF. The CDR3 DNA sequence: TGCGCCAGCAGCTTGGTCGGGTATGGAGAGACCCAGTACTTC.

The rearrangement uses TRBV19 and TRBJ1-6; the D gene is possibly TRBD1 (6 bases). Trimming stripped 4 bases from V and 9 bases from J, with 16 bases between. The CDR3 has 15 residues. Germline lookup yields CDR1 LNHDA and CDR2 SQIVND (reference sequence). CDR3 protein: CASSNFGGTSSPLHF. The CDR3 DNA reads TGTGCCAGTAGTAATTTTGGGGGGACAAGTTCACCCCTCCACTTT.

The CDR3 sequence: CASSLTPLETQYF. CDR3 in DNA: TGCGCCAGCAGCTTGACCCCCCTGGAGACCCAGTACTTC. The chain employs TRBV5-1 and TRBJ2-5; D call uncertain. The V and J ends lost 1 base and 5 bases respectively, with 9 bases between them. The germline gives CDR1 SGHRS, CDR2 YFSETQ. The CDR3 runs 13 residues.

This clone was detected a few times. The CDR3 nucleotides read TGTGCCAGCAGCTTAGCGTTGGGACCGACGAGGGGAGCTTTCTTT. It specifies CASSLALGPTRGAFF. The J gene is TRBJ1-1, the V gene TRBV7-2; D might be TRBD1 (5 bases). Germline V CDR1 and CDR2: SGHTA, FQGNSA. The CDR3 has 15 amino acids. The V gene lost 0 bases and the J gene lost 10 bases, with 18 bases spanning the gap.

This rearrangement joins TRBV2 to TRBJ2-4; D is perhaps TRBD1 (5 bases). CDR3 length equals 15 residues. CDR1 SNHLY and CDR2 FYNNEI come from the germline V gene. Trimming cost V 4 bases and J 1 base, with 11 bases left between them. The CDR3 loop reads CASSASGMAKNIQYF. CDR3 DNA sequence: TGTGCCAGCAGTGCGTCAGGGATGGCCAAAAACATTCAGTACTTC.

The gene calls are TRBV30 and TRBJ1-6; the D gene is possibly TRBD1 (5 bases). CDR3 size: 11 residues. Germline V gene data show CDR1 as GTSNPN and CDR2 as SVGIG (reference sequence). Trimming removed 4 bases from V and 15 bases from J, with 13 bases in between. The DNA of the CDR3 is TGTGCCTGGATCCGGGACGGCCGCCTCCACTTT. This encodes CAWIRDGRLHF.

CDR3 sequence: CASSVDRGENGYTF. The CDR3 coding sequence is TGTGCCAGTAGCGTGGACAGGGGCGAGAATGGCTACACCTTC. The rearrangement links TRBV19 to TRBJ1-2; 9 nucleotides match TRBD1. Germline assignment: CDR1 LNHDA and CDR2 SQIVND (reference sequence). V gave up 6 bases and J gave up 6 bases; unmatched junction bases: 8. There are 14 residues in the CDR3.

The CDR3 protein is CASSPQGMGTDTQYF. The CDR3 nucleotides are TGCGCCAGCAGTCCACAGGGGATGGGCACAGATACGCAGTATTTT. The chain employs TRBV5-1 and TRBJ2-3, with TRBD1 matching over 7 bases. Germline V gives CDR1 SGHRS, CDR2 YFSETQ. Losses at the gene ends were 5 bases for V and 1 base for J; bases not matched to a gene: 7. The CDR3 is 15 amino acids.

The chain links TRBV19 to TRBJ2-1, with a tentative D call TRBD2 (5 bases). Looked up from germline, CDR1 is LNHDA and CDR2 is SQIVND (reference sequence). This CDR3 spans 15 amino acids. Trimming shortened V by 8 bases and J by 3 bases, and 17 bases separated the two germline ends. CDR3 bases: TGTGCCAGTTCTGCGGGTCCCCAAATCTACAATGAGCAGTTCTTC. Protein sequence: CASSAGPQIYNEQFF.

The chain combines TRBV11-2 with TRBJ2-7; 8 nucleotides line up with TRBD2. The trim removed 3 bases at V and 5 bases at J, leaving 9 bases unmatched. Germline V CDR1 and CDR2: SGHAT, FQNNGV. The CDR3 is 15 amino acids. This chain's CDR3 is CASSFRGLDFNEQYF. In nucleotides, the CDR3 is TGTGCCAGCAGCTTCAGGGGACTAGACTTCAACGAGCAGTACTTC. The whole variable domain, filled in from reference TRBV11-2 and TRBJ2-7, reads EAGVAQSPRYKIIEKRQSVAFWCNPISGHATLYWYQQILGQGPKLLIQFQNNGVVDDSQLPKDRFSAERLKGVDSTLKIQPAKLEDSAVYLCASSFRGLDFNEQYFGPGTRLTVT.

The V and J genes are TRBV25-1 and TRBJ1-5; a weak D match, TRBD1 (5 bases). The CDR3 is 14 residues long. V lost 2 bases to trimming and J lost 7 bases, with 12 bases between them. Germline V lookup: CDR1 MGHDK, CDR2 SYGVNS. The CDR3 here is CASSEVGRGQPQHF. The CDR3, as DNA: TGTGCCAGCAGTGAAGTGGGACGGGGGCAGCCCCAGCATTTT.

This chain connects TRBV30 to TRBJ1-2; maybe TRBD1 (5 bases). V lost 4 bases to trimming and J lost 7 bases, with 19 bases between them. Looked up from germline, CDR1 is GTSNPN and CDR2 is SVGIG (reference sequence). The CDR3 consists of 14 residues. CDR3 coding DNA: TGTGCCTGGAAGAAAGGGACGGGGAACCTTGGCTACACCTTC. Translation: CAWKKGTGNLGYTF.

Points on this clone: The sample contains more than one DNA sequence encoding this CDR3. This chain connects TRBV2 to TRBJ2-1, with TRBD2 matching over 12 bases. This CDR3 is built from 15 residues. J gave up 6 bases and V 4 bases, and 4 bases lay outside the gene matches. The V gene's germline CDR1 is SNHLY and CDR2 FYNNEI. As DNA, the CDR3 is TGTGCCAGCAGTGTTCAGACTAGCGGGAGCAATGAGCAGTTCTTC. Its translation is CASSVQTSGSNEQFF. Combining the CDR3 with reference TRBV2 and TRBJ2-1 gives the whole variable domain EPEVTQTPSHQVTQMGQEVILRCVPISNHLYFYWYRQILGQKVEFLVSFYNNEISEKSEIFDDQFSVERPDGSNFTLKIRSTKLEDSAMYFCASSVQTSGSNEQFFGPGTRLTVL.

The chain has TRBV19 and TRBJ1-3; maybe TRBD1 (6 bases). The germline V gene has CDR1 LNHDA and CDR2 SQIVND (reference sequence). The ends were cut back, 6 bases at V and 0 bases at J, with 12 bases in the middle. The CDR3 sequence is 15 residues long. Here the CDR3 DNA reads TGTGCCAGTAGCACAGACAGGAGCTCTGGAAACACCATATATTTT. Translating gives CASSTDRSSGNTIYF.

This clone was detected once. The identical CDR3 is also encoded by other nucleotide sequences in the sample. This chain connects TRBV5-6 to TRBJ1-1, with a possible D match to TRBD1 (6 bases). The germline V gene encodes CDR1 SGHDT and CDR2 YYEEEE. The V gene lost 0 bases and the J gene lost 6 bases, with 12 bases spanning the gap. The CDR3 runs to 14 residues. CDR3 sequence reads: CASSLGGGGAEAFF. CDR3 nucleotides: TGTGCCAGCAGCTTGGGGGGGGGCGGGGCTGAAGCTTTCTTT.

This chain links TRBV7-8 with TRBJ2-1; D is tentatively TRBD1 or TRBD2 (5 bases each). V lost 5 bases, J lost 6 bases, and 17 bases lay in between. Germline CDR1 SGHVS, CDR2 FQNEAQ. CDR3 length equals 15 residues. This chain's CDR3 is CASSPGPQEFNEQFF. Here the CDR3 DNA reads TGTGCCAGCAGCCCGGGACCGCAGGAGTTCAATGAGCAGTTCTTC.

This clone was detected once. The rearrangement uses TRBV5-4 and TRBJ2-3; the match to TRBD2 covers 12 bases. Germline CDR1 reads SGHNT; CDR2 reads YYREEE (reference sequence). V lost 4 bases and J lost 2; bases outside the gene matches: 5. This CDR3 comprises 16 residues. The CDR3 DNA reads as TGTGCCAGCAGCACCCGACTAGCGGGAGACACAGATACGCAGTATTTT. Translation: CASSTRLAGDTDTQYF.

This chain joins TRBV6-5 and TRBJ1-2; D gene unclear. Trimming removed 2 bases at V and 2 bases at J, with 6 bases between. Germline V CDR1 and CDR2: MNHEY, SVGAGI. CDR3 size: 13 residues. The CDR3 bases are TGTGCCAGCAGTTACAGGACGAACTATGGCTACACCTTC. It yields the protein CASSYRTNYGYTF.

J is TRBJ1-2 and V is TRBV19, with D hard to call. The germline V gene encodes CDR1 LNHDA and CDR2 SQIVND (reference sequence). Trimming left V 2 bases short and J 7 bases short, with 11 bases between. The CDR3 contains 13 residues. The DNA for the CDR3 is TGTGCCAGTAGTATAAGGAGGGCTGGTGGCTACACCTTC. Translated: CASSIRRAGGYTF.

The genes are TRBV19 and TRBJ2-1; 13 bases map to TRBD2. Germline trimming cut 5 bases from V and 4 bases from J; bases unmatched to any gene: 5. Germline values: CDR1 LNHDA, CDR2 SQIVND (reference sequence). The CDR3 spans 16 residues. CDR3 DNA: TGTGCCAGTAGTGCAACGACTAGCGGGAGGTACAATGAGCAGTTCTTC. Its translation: CASSATTSGRYNEQFF.

This clone has a handful of counts. This chain connects TRBV2 to TRBJ1-1; 12 positions agree with TRBD1. Germline-derived CDR1 and CDR2 are SNHLY and FYNNEI. Trimming removed 6 bases from V and 4 bases from J; junction bases left unmatched: 6. The CDR3 runs 15 residues. CDR3 sequence reads: CASRVPGQGATEAFF. The CDR3 region has the DNA TGTGCCAGCAGGGTTCCGGGACAGGGGGCCACTGAAGCTTTCTTT.

This chain links TRBV5-1 with TRBJ1-2; no firm D call. Germline assignment: CDR1 SGHRS and CDR2 YFSETQ. V gave up 1 base and J gave up 8 bases, with 12 bases separating them. The CDR3 runs to 13 residues. The CDR3 spells CASSLNDVRGYTF. CDR3 DNA sequence: TGCGCCAGCAGCTTGAACGACGTAAGGGGCTACACCTTC.

J is TRBJ2-6 and V is TRBV6-1; D is uncertain. The length of the CDR3 is 18 residues. The ends were cut back, 2 bases at V and 0 bases at J, with 14 bases in the middle. CDR1 and CDR2 (germline): MNHNS, SASEGT. For the CDR3, the DNA is TGTGCCAGCAGTGAACTACCCCCCAGAAACTCTGGGGCCAACGTCCTGACTTTC. Translating it yields CASSELPPRNSGANVLTF.

The genes are TRBV6-4 and TRBJ1-5, with a possible D match to TRBD1 (5 bases). Germline V gene data show CDR1 as MRHNA and CDR2 as SNTAGT. The V and J ends lost 8 bases and 5 bases respectively, with 13 bases between them. This CDR3 comprises 13 residues. For the CDR3, the DNA is TGTGCCAGCGGGGGGGGTAAGGATCAGCCCCAGCATTTT. It is translated as CASGGGKDQPQHF.